This T cell receptor (beta chain) was captured by sequencing in a study of T cells in Graves' hyperthyroidism and ophthalmopathy (dated by TCRdb to about 2019). Background for the entire study: Peripheral blood was collected at initial diagnosis, before any treatment. To identify distinguishing TCR V-J signatures, a discovery cohort of 90 to 100 patients was used, comprising 40 to 45 with Graves' ophthalmopathy and about 59 with stable Graves' hyperthyroidism. Whether ophthalmopathy could be predicted prospectively was tested in an independent validation cohort made up of approximately 19 hyperthyroidism patients plus 17 patients who later progressed to ophthalmopathy. The 75 to 100 discovery patients were divided at random into training and test sets in a 7:3 ratio. Thyroid tissue and blood T-cell repertoires from over 5 Graves' hyperthyroidism patients were also compared in the study. Following sampling, methimazole starting at 30 mg daily was given to hyperthyroidism patients, and high-dose intravenous methylprednisolone was given to ophthalmopathy patients. The paper describes TCR Vbeta CDR3 sequencing of about 140 peripheral blood samples, made up of 43 ophthalmopathy patients, around 73 hyperthyroidism patients and 17 progressor patients.

TCR beta CDR3 regions were amplified from RNA transcripts. A first-round RT-PCR of the TCR CDR3 used the HTBI primer set with the Qiagen OneStep RT-PCR kit. A second multiplex PCR round built the libraries, followed by size selection and purification. The libraries were sequenced on an Illumina HiSeq2000 using paired-end 100 bp reads. On the study's bioinformatics: SOAPnuke was used to process the raw data, with reads discarded if the reads contained adapters or uncalled bases, had a mean Phred below 15, or lacked an exact constant-primer or identifier match. High-quality paired reads were merged with COPE v1.2.5, and unique nucleotide sequences were defined as clonotypes. Clonotypes were aligned to IMGT TRBV, TRBD and TRBJ reference segments using MiTCR v1.1. Analysis was restricted to V-J combinations with a frequency above 0.0001, which covered 98% to 99.2% of repertoires. A TCS score was defined as the ratio between F50 (clonal expansion) and ExV (chaos), using BLOSUM62-based TCRdist between CDR3 peptides within each V-J. Welch's t-statistics and random forest reduced fewer than 550 V-J features to 13, which were used in a naive Bayes classifier (R e1071). TCRdb reprocessing: public reads trimmed at Q25 with fastp, clones called with MiXCR, in-frame beta chains kept. Every distinct CDR3 protein forms one entry, paired with its most common genes and DNA. The V and J calls shown here were made by TCRdb, not taken from the authors' results. This sample lists over 450,000 distinct CDR3 sequences; around 14% were detected once. Around 17% of the sample comes from the top ten.

CDR1 and CDR2, looked up from the germline V gene, are ENHRY and SYGVKD. Germline trimming: 6 bases from V, 1 base from J; junction bases outside gene matches: 6. Taken from cysteine to phenylalanine, the CDR3 has 15 residues. The entry retains the CDR3 DNA only, 45 bases that are in frame from base 1. This clonotype was recorded at least ten times. The antigen it recognizes is unknown. One base away there is no much larger clone; base qualities are not given. The investigation overall reported the following: Sample size was not statistically predetermined, and blinding of investigators to group allocation was not performed. A 13 V-J signature model separated ophthalmopathy from stable hyperthyroidism, with over 85% sensitivity and 81% to 83% specificity in cross-validation and 80%/75% in testing. In validation, the model predicted progression to ophthalmopathy a median of about 6.8 months before onset, with approximately 70% sensitivity and more than 72% specificity. Blood samples also contained most of the expanded thyroid clonotypes (frequency above 0.001), which suggests that blood repertoires may reflect thyroid immune responses.

Stable Graves' hyperthyroidism was defined as no progression to ophthalmopathy during 18 months of follow-up. The hyperthyroidism patients were between 18 and 65 years old and newly diagnosed, with a disease duration of less than 2 months. Patients with uncontrolled infections, other autoimmune diseases, pregnancy or lactation were excluded. Diagnoses relied on clinical symptoms, serum thyroxine and TRAb, thyroid ultrasound and orbital computed tomography. PBMCs were isolated from roughly 10 ml of fresh peripheral blood by Ficoll-Paque density gradient centrifugation. Total RNA was extracted with Trizol reagent, and quality was checked on an Agilent 2100 Bioanalyzer.

The TCR originated in a woman aged 18-29 years with Graves' hyperthyroidism. The chain joins TRBV10-3 to TRBJ1-1; 9 junctional bases match TRBD1. The sequenced sample consisted of blood. The encoded CDR3 is CAIRDRGSPNTEAFF. The DNA sequence is TGTGCCATCAGGGACAGGGGATCCCCGAACACTGAAGCTTTCTTT.